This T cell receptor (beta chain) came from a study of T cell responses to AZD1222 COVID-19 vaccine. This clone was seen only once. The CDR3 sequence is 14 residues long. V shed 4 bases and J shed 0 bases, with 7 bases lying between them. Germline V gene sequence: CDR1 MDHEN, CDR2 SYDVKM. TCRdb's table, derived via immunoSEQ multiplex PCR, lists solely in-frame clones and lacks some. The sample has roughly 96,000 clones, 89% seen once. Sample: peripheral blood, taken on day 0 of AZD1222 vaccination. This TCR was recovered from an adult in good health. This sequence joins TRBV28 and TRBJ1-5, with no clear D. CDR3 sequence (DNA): TGTGCCAGCAGTTCGCAGAATAGCAATCAGCCCCAGCATTTT. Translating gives CASSSQNSNQPQHF.